The TCR beta chain under discussion was sequenced for a study of shared clonotypes between healthy human individuals. Notes on the study in general: Generally, estimated richness proved larger in naive subsets than it did in memory subsets.

Naive CD45RA+ and memory CD45RA-negative subsets were split from CD4+ cells. Concerning this clone: Its target is not known.

Repertoires were generated with immunoSEQ multiplex PCR, while TCRdb's copy carries only in-frame clones and drops some. This sample has 640,000 or so clones, with about 78% found just once. The CDR3 loop spans 14 amino acids. Trimming left V 2 bases short and J 7 bases short, with 12 bases between. Germline values: CDR1 SNHLY, CDR2 FYNNEI. The genes are TRBV2 and TRBJ2-1; tentatively, D is TRBD1 (5 bases). What was sequenced was memory CD4+ T cells sorted from blood. Noted subset: CD45RA-negative fraction. This receptor was identified in a woman aged 25 to 39 in good health. The CDR3 here is CASSERSGMNEQFF. Written as DNA, the CDR3 is TGTGCCAGCAGTGAACGATCAGGGATGAATGAGCAGTTCTTC.